The 13 T cell receptor beta chains below come from one sample, sequenced in a study of T cell responses to AZD1222 COVID-19 vaccine. Repertoires were generated with immunoSEQ multiplex PCR, while TCRdb's copy carries only in-frame clones and drops some. The table includes about 99,000 clones, less than 95% detected once. Sequencing used peripheral blood, obtained on day 0 of AZD1222 vaccination. The receptors here all came from an adult in good health.

This chain uses TRBV19 with TRBJ1-5; TRBD1 matches 7 bases. Germline lookup yields CDR1 LNHDA and CDR2 SQIVND (reference sequence). The CDR3 consists of 14 residues. J lost 7 bases, V lost 3 bases, and 6 bases had no gene match. CDR3 protein: CASSIDREVQPQHF. CDR3 coding DNA: TGTGCCAGTAGTATCGACAGGGAGGTCCAGCCCCAGCATTTT.

The rearrangement links TRBV12-3 or TRBV12-4 to TRBJ1-2, with D unclear. V was cut by 8 bases and J by 8 bases, with 9 bases left in between. CDR3 length: 10 amino acids. The CDR3 DNA is TGTGCCAGCGGATCCCGGGGCTACACCTTC. It specifies CASGSRGYTF.

This rearrangement joins TRBV19 to TRBJ2-7; TRBD1 matches 7 bases. This CDR3 is 15 amino acids long. CDR1 and CDR2 (germline): LNHDA, SQIVND (reference sequence). The V gene end was trimmed by 4 bases and the J gene end by 2 bases; junction bases not matched to a gene: 8. The CDR3: CASSNLGTATYEQYF. The CDR3 coding sequence is TGTGCCAGTAGTAACCTCGGGACAGCAACCTACGAGCAGTACTTC.

J is TRBJ1-1 and V is TRBV4-1, with no clear D. The CDR3 is 13 amino acids. Germline lookup yields CDR1 MGHRA and CDR2 YSYEKL. The ends were cut back, 3 bases at V and 5 bases at J, with 10 bases in the middle. The CDR3 coding sequence is TGCGCCAGCAGCCAGGCCCTCGGAACTGAAGCTTTCTTT. Encoded protein: CASSQALGTEAFF.

The gene calls are TRBV18 and TRBJ1-1; D is undetermined. CDR1 KGHSH and CDR2 LQKENI come from the germline V gene. Trimming left V 5 bases short and J 1 base short, with 8 bases between. The CDR3 totals 13 residues. The CDR3 is CASSFRENTEAFF. CDR3 DNA sequence: TGTGCCAGCTCATTTAGGGAGAACACTGAAGCTTTCTTT.

The V and J genes are TRBV7-8 and TRBJ2-3; 7 positions agree with TRBD1. The CDR3 loop spans 17 amino acids. Germline values: CDR1 SGHVS, CDR2 FQNEAQ. V shed 1 base, J shed 6 bases, and the junction held 13 bases outside the gene matches. The CDR3 region is CASSLGRGRNKGDTQYF. Here the CDR3 DNA reads TGTGCCAGCAGCTTAGGAAGGGGGCGCAACAAAGGGGATACGCAGTATTTT. The variable domain in full, completed from reference TRBV7-8 and TRBJ2-3, reads GAGVSQSPRYKVAKRGQDVALRCDPISGHVSLFWYQQALGQGPEFLTYFQNEAQLDKSGLPSDRFFAERPEGSVSTLKIQRTQQEDSAVYLCASSLGRGRNKGDTQYFGPGTRLTVL.

The CDR3 DNA is TGCGCCAGCAGCTCTGGAGTTGGGGCAGGGGGGTTGAACACTGAAGCTTTCTTT. Translating it yields CASSSGVGAGGLNTEAFF. The chain is built from TRBV5-1 and TRBJ1-1; TRBD1 matches 7 bases. Trimming removed 3 bases from V and 0 bases from J; junction bases left unmatched: 14. CDR3 length: 18 residues. The germline CDR1 and CDR2 sequences are SGHRS and YFSETQ.

The V gene is TRBV10-3, the J gene TRBJ2-3, with D perhaps matching TRBD2 (5 bases). Looked up from germline, CDR1 is ENHRY and CDR2 is SYGVKD. This CDR3 is built from 14 residues. V gave up 7 bases and J gave up 1 base, with 12 bases separating them. CDR3 nucleotides: TGTGCCATCAACAGAGCGGTCGGCACAGATACGCAGTATTTT. Translated: CAINRAVGTDTQYF.

This sequence joins TRBV11-2 and TRBJ1-3; D unclear. The length of the CDR3 is 13 residues. The V and J ends lost 7 bases and 4 bases respectively, with 11 bases between them. CDR1 is SGHAT, CDR2 FQNNGV, per germline. CDR3 coding DNA: TGTGCCAGCACCTTTACGACAGGAAACACCATATATTTT. Translating gives CASTFTTGNTIYF.

This rearrangement joins TRBV19 to TRBJ1-4; possibly TRBD1 for D (5 bases). The CDR3 extends over 13 amino acids. Germline CDR1 LNHDA, CDR2 SQIVND (reference sequence). Trimming cost V 11 bases and J 6 bases, with 16 bases left between them. This chain's CDR3 is CAAGRDLDEKLFF. CDR3 DNA: TGTGCCGCGGGAAGGGACCTTGATGAAAAACTGTTTTTT.

This chain uses TRBV2 with TRBJ2-3, with TRBD1 matching over 10 bases. V trimming: 6 bases; J trimming: 2 bases; junction bases outside the gene matches: 5. CDR3 length: 15 residues. The germline gives CDR1 SNHLY, CDR2 FYNNEI. CDR3 in amino acids: CASRGQGMFTDTQYF. CDR3 bases: TGTGCCAGCAGGGGACAGGGGATGTTCACAGATACGCAGTATTTT.

This sequence joins TRBV30 and TRBJ1-3; tentatively, D is TRBD1 (6 bases). The germline V gene encodes CDR1 GTSNPN and CDR2 SVGIG (reference sequence). V gave up 5 bases and J gave up 0 bases, with 14 bases separating them. The CDR3 covers 15 residues. In DNA, the CDR3 is TGTGCCTGGGGAGGACAGAGGGACTCTGGAAACACCATATATTTT. This codes for CAWGGQRDSGNTIYF.

The chain has TRBV6-4 and TRBJ2-2; 10 nucleotides match TRBD2. The CDR3 sequence is 15 residues long. With 6 bases clipped from V and 1 base from J, the junction kept 2 bases outside the gene matches. Germline CDR1 is MRHNA and CDR2 is SNTAGT. CDR3 sequence: CASSASGGNTGELFF. The CDR3 DNA follows: TGTGCCAGCAGCGCTAGCGGGGGGAACACCGGGGAGCTGTTTTTT.